This record looks at one T cell receptor (beta chain) sequence and its context. Which antigen it targets is not known. Base qualities were left out, and no much larger clone turns up one base away. The junction shows trimming of 3 bases on V and 2 bases on J, plus 5 bases between the germline ends. The germline V gene specifies MDHEN as CDR1 and SYDVKM as CDR2. The CDR3 spans 12 residues, from the cysteine through the phenylalanine. The CDR3 DNA has 36 bases and is translated from base 1. The record originates from a study of PD-1 and CTLA-4 blockade in melanoma (dated by TCRdb to about 2021). Study-level background: In patients with melanoma, the study measured the effects of PD-1 blockade versus CTLA-4 blockade on the melanoma-reactive CD8 T cell response.

Library method: the immunoSEQ multiplex PCR assay. In its TCRdb copy, this immuneACCESS table keeps in-frame sequences only and misses some clones. Where compared with another copy, unresolved V genes explain less than half of these, and the others have no known cause. The sample has 32,000 or so clones on record, approximately 91% of them singletons. The ten largest clones add up to over 6.5% of the sample. The material sequenced was CD8+ T cells from peripheral blood, taken before anti-PD-1 treatment. The sequence was collected from a human donor with melanoma. Rearrangement joined TRBV28 to TRBJ2-7, with the D gene not clear enough to name. The CDR3 region reads CASSFGTYEQYF. The DNA sequence is as follows: TGTGCCAGCAGTTTTGGGACCTACGAGCAGTACTTC.